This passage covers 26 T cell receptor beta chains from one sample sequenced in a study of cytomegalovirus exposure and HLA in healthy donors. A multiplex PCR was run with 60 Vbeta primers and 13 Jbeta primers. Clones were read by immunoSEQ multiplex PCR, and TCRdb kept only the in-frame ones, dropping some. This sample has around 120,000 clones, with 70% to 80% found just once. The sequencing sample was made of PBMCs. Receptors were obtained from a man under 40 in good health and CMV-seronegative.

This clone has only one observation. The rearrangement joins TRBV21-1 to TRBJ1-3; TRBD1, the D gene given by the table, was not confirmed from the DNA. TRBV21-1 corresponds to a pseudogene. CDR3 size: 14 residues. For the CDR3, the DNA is TGTGCCAGCAAACCGGGACAGTCTGGAAACACCATATATTTT. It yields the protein CASKPGQSGNTIYF.

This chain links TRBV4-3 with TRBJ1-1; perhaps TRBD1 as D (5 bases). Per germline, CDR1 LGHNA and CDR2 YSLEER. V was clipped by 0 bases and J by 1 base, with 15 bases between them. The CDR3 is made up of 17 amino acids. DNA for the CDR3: TGCGCCAGCAGCCAAGACGTACACGGGGGAAGGAACACTGAAGCTTTCTTT. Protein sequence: CASSQDVHGGRNTEAFF.

The CDR3 sequence: CASSLMTGGNYGYTF. CDR3 nucleotide sequence: TGTGCCAGTAGTCTGATGACAGGTGGTAACTATGGCTACACCTTC. V is TRBV19 and J is TRBJ1-2; D possibly corresponds to TRBD1 (6 bases). V lost 5 bases and J 1 base, leaving 14 bases between the germline ends. Germline CDR1 LNHDA, CDR2 SQIVND (reference sequence). The CDR3 loop spans 15 amino acids.

The CDR3, as DNA: TGTGCCAGCTCACCCTCGACTAGCTCTGGAAACACCATATATTTT. Amino acid sequence: CASSPSTSSGNTIYF. The chain recombines TRBV18 with TRBJ1-3; no clear D gene. Germline CDR1 KGHSH, CDR2 LQKENI. V shed 3 bases and J shed 0 bases, with 9 bases lying between them. The CDR3 totals 15 residues.

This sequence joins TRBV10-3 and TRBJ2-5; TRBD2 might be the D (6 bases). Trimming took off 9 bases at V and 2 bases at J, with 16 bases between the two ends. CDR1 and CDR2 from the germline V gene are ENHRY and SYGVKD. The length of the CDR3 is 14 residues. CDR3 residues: CAIRTGTYQETQYF. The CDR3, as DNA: TGTGCCATAAGGACCGGGACTTATCAAGAGACCCAGTACTTC.

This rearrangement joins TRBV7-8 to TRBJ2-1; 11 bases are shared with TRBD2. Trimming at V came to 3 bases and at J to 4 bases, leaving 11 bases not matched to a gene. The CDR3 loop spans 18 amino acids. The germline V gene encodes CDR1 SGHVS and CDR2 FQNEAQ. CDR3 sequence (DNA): TGTGCCAGCAGCTTCGCCGGGACTAGCGGATTGGGGTACAATGAGCAGTTCTTC. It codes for CASSFAGTSGLGYNEQFF.

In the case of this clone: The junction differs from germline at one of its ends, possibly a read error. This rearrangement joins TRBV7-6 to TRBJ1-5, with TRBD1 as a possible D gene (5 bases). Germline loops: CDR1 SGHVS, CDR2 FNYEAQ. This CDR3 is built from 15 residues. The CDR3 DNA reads TGTGCCAGCACCTTACTGCAGGGTAGCAATCAGCCCCAGCATTTT. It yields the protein CASTLLQGSNQPQHF. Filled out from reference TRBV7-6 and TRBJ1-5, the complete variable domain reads GAGVSQSPRYKVTKRGQDVALRCDPISGHVSLYWYRQALGQGPEFLTYFNYEAQQDKSGLPNDRFSAERPEGSISTLTIQRTEQRDSAMYRCASTLLQGSNQPQHFGDGTRLSIL.

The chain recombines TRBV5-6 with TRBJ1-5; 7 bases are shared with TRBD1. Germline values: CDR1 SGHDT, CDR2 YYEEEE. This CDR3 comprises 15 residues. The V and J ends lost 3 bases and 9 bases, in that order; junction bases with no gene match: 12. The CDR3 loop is CASSSGTAKPGPQHF. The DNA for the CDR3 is TGTGCCAGCAGCTCCGGGACAGCCAAACCGGGGCCCCAGCATTTT.

The DNA for the CDR3 is TGTGCCAGCGGCCAGTACGAGCAGTACTTC. It translates to CASGQYEQYF. The J gene is TRBJ2-7, the V gene TRBV2; the D is unclear. This CDR3 contains 10 residues. Germline lookup yields CDR1 SNHLY and CDR2 FYNNEI. The V gene lost 8 bases and the J gene lost 4 bases, with 6 bases spanning the gap.

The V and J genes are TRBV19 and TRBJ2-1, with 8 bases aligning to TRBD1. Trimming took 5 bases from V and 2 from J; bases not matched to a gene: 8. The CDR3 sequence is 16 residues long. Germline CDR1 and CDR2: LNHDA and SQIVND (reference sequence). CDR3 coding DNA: TGTGCCAGTAGTTTTGGACAGGGAGGAACCTACAATGAGCAGTTCTTC. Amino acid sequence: CASSFGQGGTYNEQFF.

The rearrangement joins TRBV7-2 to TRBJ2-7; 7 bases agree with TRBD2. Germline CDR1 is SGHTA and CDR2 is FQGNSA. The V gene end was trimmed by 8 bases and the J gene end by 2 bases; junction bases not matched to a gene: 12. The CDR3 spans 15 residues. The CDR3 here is CASARGGGSPYEQYF. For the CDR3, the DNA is TGTGCCAGCGCCCGCGGGGGAGGGAGCCCCTACGAGCAGTACTTC.

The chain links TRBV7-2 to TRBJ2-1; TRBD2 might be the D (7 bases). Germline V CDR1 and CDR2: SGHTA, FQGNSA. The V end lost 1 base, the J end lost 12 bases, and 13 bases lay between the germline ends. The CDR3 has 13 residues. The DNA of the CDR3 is TGTGCCAGCAGCTTAGTTGGGGGGGCGCGGCAGTTCTTC. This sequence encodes CASSLVGGARQFF.

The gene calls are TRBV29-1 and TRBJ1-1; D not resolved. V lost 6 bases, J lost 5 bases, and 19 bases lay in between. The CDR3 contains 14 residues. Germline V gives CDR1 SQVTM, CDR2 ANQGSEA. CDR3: CSVRNPGSGTEAFF. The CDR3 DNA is TGCAGCGTCCGAAACCCGGGGAGCGGGACTGAAGCTTTCTTT.

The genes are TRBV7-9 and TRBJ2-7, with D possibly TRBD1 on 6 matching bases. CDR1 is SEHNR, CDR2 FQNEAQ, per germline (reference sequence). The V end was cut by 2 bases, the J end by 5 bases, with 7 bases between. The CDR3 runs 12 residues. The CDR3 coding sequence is TGTGCCAGCAGCTTAAACAGGGACGAGCAGTACTTC. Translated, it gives CASSLNRDEQYF.

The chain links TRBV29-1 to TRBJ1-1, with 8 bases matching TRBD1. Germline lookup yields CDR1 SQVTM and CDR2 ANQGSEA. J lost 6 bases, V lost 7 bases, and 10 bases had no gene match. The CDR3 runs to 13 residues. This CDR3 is CSAPTGEVSEAFF. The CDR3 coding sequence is TGCAGCGCTCCGACAGGGGAAGTATCTGAAGCTTTCTTT.

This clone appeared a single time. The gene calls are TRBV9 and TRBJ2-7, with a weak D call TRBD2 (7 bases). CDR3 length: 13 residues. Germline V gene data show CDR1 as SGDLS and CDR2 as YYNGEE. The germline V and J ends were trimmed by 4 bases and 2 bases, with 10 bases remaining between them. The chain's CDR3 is CASSPRGPYEQYF. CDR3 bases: TGTGCCAGCAGCCCGCGGGGGCCCTACGAGCAGTACTTC.

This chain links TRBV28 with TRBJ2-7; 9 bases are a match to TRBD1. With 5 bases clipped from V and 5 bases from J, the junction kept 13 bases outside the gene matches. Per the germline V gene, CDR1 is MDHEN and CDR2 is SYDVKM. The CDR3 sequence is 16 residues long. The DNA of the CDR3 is TGTGCCAGCAGTGTAGCCCCGGGACAGGGAACCAACGAGCAGTACTTC. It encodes CASSVAPGQGTNEQYF.

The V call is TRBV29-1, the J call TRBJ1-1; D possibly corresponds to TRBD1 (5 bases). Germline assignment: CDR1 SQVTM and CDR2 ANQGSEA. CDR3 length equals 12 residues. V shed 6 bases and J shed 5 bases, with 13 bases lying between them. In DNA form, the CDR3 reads TGCAGCGTCCGACCGGGGGGGACTGAAGCTTTCTTT. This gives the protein CSVRPGGTEAFF.

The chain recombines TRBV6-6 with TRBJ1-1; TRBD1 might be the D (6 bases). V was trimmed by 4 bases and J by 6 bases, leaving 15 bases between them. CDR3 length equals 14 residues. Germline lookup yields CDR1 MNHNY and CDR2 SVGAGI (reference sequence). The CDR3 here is CASSSVRRGPEAFF. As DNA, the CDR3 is TGTGCCAGCAGTTCCGTCCGCAGGGGACCTGAAGCTTTCTTT.

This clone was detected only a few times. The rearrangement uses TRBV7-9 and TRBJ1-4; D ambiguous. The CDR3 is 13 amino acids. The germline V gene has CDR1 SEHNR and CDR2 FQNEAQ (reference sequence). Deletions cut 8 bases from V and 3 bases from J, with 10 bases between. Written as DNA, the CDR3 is TGTGCCAGCCGTGGGCGTCCTAATGAAAAACTGTTTTTT. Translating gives CASRGRPNEKLFF.

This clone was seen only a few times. CDR3 in DNA: TGTGCCAGCAGCGGGGGACAGGGAGGTGAAAAACTGTTTTTT. It specifies CASSGGQGGEKLFF. The rearrangement joins TRBV5-4 to TRBJ1-4; 9 bases align to TRBD1. Per germline, CDR1 SGHNT and CDR2 YYREEE (reference sequence). V was clipped by 4 bases and J by 7 bases; unmatched bases: 5. This CDR3 contains 14 residues.

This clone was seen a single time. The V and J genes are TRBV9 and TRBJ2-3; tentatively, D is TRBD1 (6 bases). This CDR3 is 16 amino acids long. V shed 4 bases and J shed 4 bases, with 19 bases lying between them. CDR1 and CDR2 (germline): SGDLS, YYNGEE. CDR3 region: CASSSGIKNRADTQYF. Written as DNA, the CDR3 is TGTGCCAGCAGCTCCGGTATTAAGAACAGGGCAGATACGCAGTATTTT.

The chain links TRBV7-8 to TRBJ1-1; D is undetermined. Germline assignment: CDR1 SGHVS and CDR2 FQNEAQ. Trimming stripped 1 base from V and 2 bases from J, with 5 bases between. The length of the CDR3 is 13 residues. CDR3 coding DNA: TGTGCCAGCAGCTTAGTTAGAAACACTGAAGCTTTCTTT. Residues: CASSLVRNTEAFF.

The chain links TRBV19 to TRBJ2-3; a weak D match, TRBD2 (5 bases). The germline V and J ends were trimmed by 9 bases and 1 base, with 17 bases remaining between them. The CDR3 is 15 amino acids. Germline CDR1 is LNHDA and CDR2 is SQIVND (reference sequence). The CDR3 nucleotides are TGTGCCAGCACGGAAGGGAGAAGCGGCACAGATACGCAGTATTTT. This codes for CASTEGRSGTDTQYF.

The CDR3 DNA sequence: TGTGCCAGCTCACCAATGGCTAGCGGGAGCTGGTCCTACGAGCAGTACTTC. Protein: CASSPMASGSWSYEQYF. The chain is built from TRBV18 and TRBJ2-7, with TRBD2 matching over 10 bases. Germline trimming cut 2 bases from V and 1 base from J; bases unmatched to any gene: 8. Germline-derived CDR1 and CDR2 are KGHSH and LQKENI. The CDR3 has 17 residues. Complete variable domain (other parts from reference TRBV18 and TRBJ2-7): NAGVMQNPRHLVRRRGQEARLRCSPMKGHSHVYWYRQLPEEGLKFMVYLQKENIIDESGMPKERFSAEFPKEGPSILRIQQVVRGDSAAYFCASSPMASGSWSYEQYFGPGTRLTVT.

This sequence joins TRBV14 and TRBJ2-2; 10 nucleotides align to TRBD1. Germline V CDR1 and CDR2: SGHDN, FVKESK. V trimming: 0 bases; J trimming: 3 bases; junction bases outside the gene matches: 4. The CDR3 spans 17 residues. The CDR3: CASSQDQGTGDTGELFF. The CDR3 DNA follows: TGTGCCAGCAGCCAAGATCAAGGGACAGGGGACACCGGGGAGCTGTTTTTT.